This T cell receptor (beta chain) was obtained from a study of blood T cell repertoires in COVID-19. Turning to the study itself: Samples taken during acute and convalescent COVID-19 were collected in the United States, Italy and Spain. T cells, B-cell-depleted T cells, or PBMCs provided the cDNA or gDNA that served as material.

Those enrolled in Seattle joined during active infection and were followed longitudinally afterward. The CDR3 is 13 amino acids. Trimming cost V 0 bases and J 9 bases, with 8 bases left between them. Germline assignment: CDR1 LNHNV and CDR2 YYDKDF (reference sequence). TCRdb's copy holds only in-frame clones and misses some; the assay was immunoSEQ multiplex PCR. Among approximately 480,000 clones, 89% were seen once, and the ten largest hold over 0.7%. This sequence was found in a man aged 18 to 30 with COVID-19, enrolled during active disease. The J gene is TRBJ2-2, the V gene TRBV15; D not certain. What was sequenced was peripheral blood. CDR3 coding DNA: TGTGCCACCAGCAGAGATCGTGGCAGGGAGCTGTTTTTT. Encoded protein: CATSRDRGRELFF.